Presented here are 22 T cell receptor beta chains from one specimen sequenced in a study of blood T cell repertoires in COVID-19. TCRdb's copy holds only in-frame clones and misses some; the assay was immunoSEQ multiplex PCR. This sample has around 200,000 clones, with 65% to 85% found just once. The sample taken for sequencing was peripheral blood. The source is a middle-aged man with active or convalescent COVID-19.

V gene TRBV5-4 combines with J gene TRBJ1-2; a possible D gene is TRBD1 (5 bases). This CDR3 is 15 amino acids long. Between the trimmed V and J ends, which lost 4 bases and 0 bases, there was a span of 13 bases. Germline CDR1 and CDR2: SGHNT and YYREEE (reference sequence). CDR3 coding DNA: TGTGCCAGCAGCCTTGGAGGGGTCTCTAACTATGGCTACACCTTC. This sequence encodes CASSLGGVSNYGYTF.

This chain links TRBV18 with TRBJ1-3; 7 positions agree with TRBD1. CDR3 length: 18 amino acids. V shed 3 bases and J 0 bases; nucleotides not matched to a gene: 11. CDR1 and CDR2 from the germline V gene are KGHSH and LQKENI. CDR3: CASSPRQGTVFSGNTIYF. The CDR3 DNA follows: TGTGCCAGCTCACCCCGACAAGGGACAGTTTTCTCTGGAAACACCATATATTTT.

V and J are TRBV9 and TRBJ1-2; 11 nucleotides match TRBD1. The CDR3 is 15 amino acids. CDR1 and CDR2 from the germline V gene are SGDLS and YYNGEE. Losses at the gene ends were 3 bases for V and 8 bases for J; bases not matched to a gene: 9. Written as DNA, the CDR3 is TGTGCCAGCAGCGAGCCGGGACAGGGGGAGCGAGGCTACACCTTC. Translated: CASSEPGQGERGYTF.

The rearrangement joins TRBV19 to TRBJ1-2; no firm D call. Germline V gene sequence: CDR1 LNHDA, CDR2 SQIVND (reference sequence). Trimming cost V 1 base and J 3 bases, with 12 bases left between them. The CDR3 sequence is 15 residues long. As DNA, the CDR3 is TGTGCCAGTAGTATAGCCGGGTGGAAGGACTATGGCTACACCTTC. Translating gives CASSIAGWKDYGYTF. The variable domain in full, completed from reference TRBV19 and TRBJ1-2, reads DGGITQSPKYLFRKEGQNVTLSCEQNLNHDAMYWYRQDPGQGLRLIYYSQIVNDFQKGDIAEGYSVSREKKESFPLTVTSAQKNPTAFYLCASSIAGWKDYGYTFGSGTRLTVV.

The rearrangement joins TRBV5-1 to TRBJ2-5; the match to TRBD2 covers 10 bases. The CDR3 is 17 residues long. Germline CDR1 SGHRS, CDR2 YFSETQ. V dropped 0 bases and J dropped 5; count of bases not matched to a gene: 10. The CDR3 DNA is TGCGCCAGCAGCTTGGGCCTAGCGGGAGTATCGGGGGAGACCCAGTACTTC. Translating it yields CASSLGLAGVSGETQYF.

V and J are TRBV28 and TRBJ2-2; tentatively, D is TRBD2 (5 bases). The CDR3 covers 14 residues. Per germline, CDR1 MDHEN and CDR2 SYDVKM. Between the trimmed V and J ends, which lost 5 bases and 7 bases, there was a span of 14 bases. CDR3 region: CASSAHLAIGELFF. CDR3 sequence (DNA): TGTGCCAGCAGTGCCCATCTAGCAATCGGGGAGCTGTTTTTT.

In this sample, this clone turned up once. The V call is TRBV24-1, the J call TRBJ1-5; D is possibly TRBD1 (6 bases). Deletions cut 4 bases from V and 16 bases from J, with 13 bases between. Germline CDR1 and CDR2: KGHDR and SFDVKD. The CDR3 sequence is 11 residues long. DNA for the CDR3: TGTGCCACCAGTGACGGACAGCTTTGTCATTTT. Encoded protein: CATSDGQLCHF.

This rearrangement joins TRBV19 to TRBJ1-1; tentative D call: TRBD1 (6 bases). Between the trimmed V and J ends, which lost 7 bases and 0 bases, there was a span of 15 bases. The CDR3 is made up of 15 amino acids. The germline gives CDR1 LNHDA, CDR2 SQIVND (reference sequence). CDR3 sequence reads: CASINLAGVNTEAFF. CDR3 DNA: TGTGCCAGTATTAACTTAGCAGGGGTGAACACTGAAGCTTTCTTT. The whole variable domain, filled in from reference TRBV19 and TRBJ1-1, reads DGGITQSPKYLFRKEGQNVTLSCEQNLNHDAMYWYRQDPGQGLRLIYYSQIVNDFQKGDIAEGYSVSREKKESFPLTVTSAQKNPTAFYLCASINLAGVNTEAFFGQGTRLTVV.

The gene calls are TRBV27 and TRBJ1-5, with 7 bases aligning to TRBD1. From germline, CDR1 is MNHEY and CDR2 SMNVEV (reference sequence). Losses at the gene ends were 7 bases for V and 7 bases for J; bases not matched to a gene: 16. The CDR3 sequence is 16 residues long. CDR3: CASTGGRGQAVQPQHF. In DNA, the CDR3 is TGTGCCAGCACCGGGGGCAGAGGACAGGCTGTCCAGCCCCAGCATTTT.

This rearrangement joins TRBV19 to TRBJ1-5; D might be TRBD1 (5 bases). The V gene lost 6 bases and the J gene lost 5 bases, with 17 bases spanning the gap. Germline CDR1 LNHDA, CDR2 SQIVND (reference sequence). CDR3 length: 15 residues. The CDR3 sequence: CASRPVTGLYQPQHF. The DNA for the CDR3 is TGTGCCAGTAGACCAGTAACAGGCTTATATCAGCCCCAGCATTTT. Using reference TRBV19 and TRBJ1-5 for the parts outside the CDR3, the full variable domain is DGGITQSPKYLFRKEGQNVTLSCEQNLNHDAMYWYRQDPGQGLRLIYYSQIVNDFQKGDIAEGYSVSREKKESFPLTVTSAQKNPTAFYLCASRPVTGLYQPQHFGDGTRLSIL.

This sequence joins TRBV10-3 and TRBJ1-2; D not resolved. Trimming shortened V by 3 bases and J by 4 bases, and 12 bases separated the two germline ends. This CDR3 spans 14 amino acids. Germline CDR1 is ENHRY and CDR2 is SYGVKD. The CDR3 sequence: CAISENREGYGYTF. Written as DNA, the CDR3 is TGTGCCATCAGTGAAAATCGGGAGGGCTATGGCTACACCTTC.

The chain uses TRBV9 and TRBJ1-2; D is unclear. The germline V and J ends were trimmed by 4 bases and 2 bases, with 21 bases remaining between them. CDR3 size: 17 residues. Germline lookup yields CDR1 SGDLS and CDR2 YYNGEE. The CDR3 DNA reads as TGTGCCAGCAGCTCTAGGACGGCGGGCGCGGCAAACTATGGCTACACCTTC. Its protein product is CASSSRTAGAANYGYTF.

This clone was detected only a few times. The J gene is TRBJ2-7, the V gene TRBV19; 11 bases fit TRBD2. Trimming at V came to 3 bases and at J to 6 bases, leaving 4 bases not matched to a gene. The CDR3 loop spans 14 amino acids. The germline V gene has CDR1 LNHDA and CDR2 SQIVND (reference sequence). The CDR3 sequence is CASSILAGGSEQYF. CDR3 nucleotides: TGTGCCAGTAGTATTTTAGCGGGAGGGTCCGAGCAGTACTTC. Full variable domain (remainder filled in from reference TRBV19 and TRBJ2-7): DGGITQSPKYLFRKEGQNVTLSCEQNLNHDAMYWYRQDPGQGLRLIYYSQIVNDFQKGDIAEGYSVSREKKESFPLTVTSAQKNPTAFYLCASSILAGGSEQYFGPGTRLTVT.

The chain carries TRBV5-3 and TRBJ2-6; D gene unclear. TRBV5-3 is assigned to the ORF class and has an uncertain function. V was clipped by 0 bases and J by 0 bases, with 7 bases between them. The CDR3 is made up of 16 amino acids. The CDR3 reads CARSLAYISGANVLTF. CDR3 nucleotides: TGTGCCAGAAGCTTGGCCTATATCTCTGGGGCCAACGTCCTGACTTTC.

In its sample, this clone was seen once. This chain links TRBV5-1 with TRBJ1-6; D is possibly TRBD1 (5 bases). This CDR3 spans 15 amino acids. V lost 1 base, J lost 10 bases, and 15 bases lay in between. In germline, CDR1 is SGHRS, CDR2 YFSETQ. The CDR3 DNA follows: TGCGCCAGCAGCTTGAAAGACAGAGTTTTATCACCCCTCCACTTT. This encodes CASSLKDRVLSPLHF.

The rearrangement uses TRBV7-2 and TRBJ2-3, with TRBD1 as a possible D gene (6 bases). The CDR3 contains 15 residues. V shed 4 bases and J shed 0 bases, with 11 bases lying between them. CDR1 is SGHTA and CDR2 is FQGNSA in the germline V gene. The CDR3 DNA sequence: TGTGCCAGCAGCTATCCGGGGACAAGCACAGATACGCAGTATTTT. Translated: CASSYPGTSTDTQYF. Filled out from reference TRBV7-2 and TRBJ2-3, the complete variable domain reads GAGVSQSPSNKVTEKGKDVELRCDPISGHTALYWYRQSLGQGLEFLIYFQGNSAPDKSGLPSDRFSAERTGGSVSTLTIQRTQQEDSAVYLCASSYPGTSTDTQYFGPGTRLTVL.

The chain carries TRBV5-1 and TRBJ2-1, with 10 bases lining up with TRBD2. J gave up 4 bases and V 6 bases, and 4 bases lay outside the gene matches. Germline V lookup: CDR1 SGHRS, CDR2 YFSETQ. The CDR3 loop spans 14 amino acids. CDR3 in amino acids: CASNLAGEYNEQFF. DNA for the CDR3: TGCGCCAGCAATCTAGCGGGGGAGTACAATGAGCAGTTCTTC. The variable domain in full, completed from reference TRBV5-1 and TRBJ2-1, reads KAGVTQTPRYLIKTRGQQVTLSCSPISGHRSVSWYQQTPGQGLQFLFEYFSETQRNKGNFPGRFSGRQFSNSRSEMNVSTLELGDSALYLCASNLAGEYNEQFFGPGTRLTVL.

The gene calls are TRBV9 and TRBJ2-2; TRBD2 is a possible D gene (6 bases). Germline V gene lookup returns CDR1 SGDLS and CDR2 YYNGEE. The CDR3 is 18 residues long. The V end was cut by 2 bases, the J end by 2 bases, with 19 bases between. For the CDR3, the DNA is TGTGCCAGCAGCGTTAGTTTATTGGGGGGTACTAACACCGGGGAGCTGTTTTTT. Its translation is CASSVSLLGGTNTGELFF.

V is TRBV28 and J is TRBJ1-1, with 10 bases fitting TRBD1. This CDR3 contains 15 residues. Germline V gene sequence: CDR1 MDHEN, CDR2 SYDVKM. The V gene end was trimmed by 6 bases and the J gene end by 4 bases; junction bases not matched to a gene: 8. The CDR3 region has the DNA TGTGCCAGCAGACCCTGGACAGGGGGGAGCACTGAAGCTTTCTTT. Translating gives CASRPWTGGSTEAFF.

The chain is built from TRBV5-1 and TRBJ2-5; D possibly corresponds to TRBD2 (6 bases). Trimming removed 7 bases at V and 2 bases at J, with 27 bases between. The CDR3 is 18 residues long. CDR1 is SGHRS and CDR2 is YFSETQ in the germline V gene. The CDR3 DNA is TGCGCCAGCTACTTTACTCCCCGGGGAGGCAATAAACAAGAGACCCAGTACTTC. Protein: CASYFTPRGGNKQETQYF.

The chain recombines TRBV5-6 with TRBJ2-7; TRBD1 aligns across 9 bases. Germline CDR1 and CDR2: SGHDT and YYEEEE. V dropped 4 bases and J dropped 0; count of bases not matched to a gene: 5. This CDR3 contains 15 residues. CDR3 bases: TGTGCCAGCAGCCCCGGGACAGGGTTCTCCTACGAGCAGTACTTC. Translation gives CASSPGTGFSYEQYF.

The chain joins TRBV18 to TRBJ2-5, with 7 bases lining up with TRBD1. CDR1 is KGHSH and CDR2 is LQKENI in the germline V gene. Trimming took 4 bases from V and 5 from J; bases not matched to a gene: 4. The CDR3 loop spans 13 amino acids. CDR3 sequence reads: CASSRGQWETQYF. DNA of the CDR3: TGTGCCAGCTCACGGGGACAGTGGGAGACCCAGTACTTC.